This T cell receptor (beta chain) was profiled in a study of blood T cell repertoires in COVID-19. In the study overall: The origin of the acute and convalescent COVID-19 samples was the United States, Italy and Spain. The cDNA or gDNA used as material had been derived from T cells, B-cell-depleted T cells, or PBMCs.

Germline CDR1 and CDR2: SGHNT and YENEEA. This CDR3 has 14 amino acids. The ends were cut back, 1 base at V and 0 bases at J, with 7 bases in the middle. This clone was seen once. In the authors' methods: From reference gene primer amplification, estimates of nucleated cell counts were derived. The assay was immunoSEQ multiplex PCR, and TCRdb's table has in-frame clones only and misses some. The DNA was the basis for D and trimming; V, J and clone size are from that table. The table has fewer than 120,000 clones, roughly four fifths seen once; the top ten hold 16%. Sequencing was performed on peripheral blood. This TCR was recovered from a woman aged 55-70 years with acute or convalescent COVID-19. V is TRBV11-3 and J is TRBJ2-7; maybe TRBD1 (5 bases). The CDR3 coding sequence is TGTGCCAGCAGCTTAGGACAGAGCTCCTACGAGCAGTACTTC. As protein: CASSLGQSSYEQYF. Looking up the rest from reference TRBV11-3 and TRBJ2-7 gives the full variable domain: EAGVVQSPRYKIIEKKQPVAFWCNPISGHNTLYWYLQNLGQGPELLIRYENEEAVDDSQLPKDRFSAERLKGVDSTLKIQPAELGDSAVYLCASSLGQSSYEQYFGPGTRLTVT.